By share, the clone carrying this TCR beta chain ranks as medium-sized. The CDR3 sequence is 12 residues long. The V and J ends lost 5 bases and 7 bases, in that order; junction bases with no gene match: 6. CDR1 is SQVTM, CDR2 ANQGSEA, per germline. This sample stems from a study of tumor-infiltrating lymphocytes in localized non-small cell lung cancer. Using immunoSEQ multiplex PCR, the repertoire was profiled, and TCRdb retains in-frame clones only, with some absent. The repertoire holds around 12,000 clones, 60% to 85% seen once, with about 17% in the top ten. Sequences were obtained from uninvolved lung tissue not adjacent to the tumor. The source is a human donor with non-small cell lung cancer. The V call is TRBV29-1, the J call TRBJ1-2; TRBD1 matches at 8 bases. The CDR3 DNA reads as TGCAGCGTTCCAGGGGGCGCGGTTGGCTACACCTTC. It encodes CSVPGGAVGYTF.